These 5 T cell receptor beta chains were sequenced from one sample in a study of PD-1 blockade in classical Hodgkin lymphoma. Regarding time point: cycle 4 day 1 (C4D1), after more than 5 weeks of nivolumab. All patients experienced relapse after autologous stem cell transplantation, and brentuximab vedotin exposure was variable. Purified CD4+ T cells were obtained from thawed PBMCs through magnetic negative selection. Sequencing was performed with immunoSEQ multiplex PCR; in TCRdb, only in-frame clones are kept and a portion is missing. The table shows 15,000 to 20,000 clones, with roughly four fifths occurring only once. Sequencing was performed on CD4+ T cells from blood, taken before the fourth cycle of nivolumab. Source of these receptors: a human donor with classical Hodgkin lymphoma.

CDR3 loop: CASRTGGGRYNEQFF. The CDR3 region has the DNA TGTGCCAGCAGAACGGGTGGGGGCCGATACAATGAGCAGTTCTTC. V is TRBV28 and J is TRBJ2-1; tentatively, D is TRBD1 (6 bases). Germline V CDR1 and CDR2: MDHEN, SYDVKM. Trimming pared 6 bases from V and 4 bases from J, leaving 16 bases between. This CDR3 is built from 15 residues.

The chain combines TRBV4-1 with TRBJ1-6, with D possibly matching TRBD1 (5 bases). Trimming took off 0 bases at V and 7 bases at J, with 13 bases between the two ends. CDR1 and CDR2 from the germline V gene are MGHRA and YSYEKL. The CDR3 covers 16 residues. The CDR3 loop is CASSQDGGLGNSPLHF. CDR3 coding DNA: TGCGCCAGCAGCCAAGATGGGGGACTGGGGAATTCACCCCTCCACTTT.

V gene TRBV5-5 combines with J gene TRBJ1-6, with D hard to call. The germline V and J ends were trimmed by 0 bases and 6 bases, with 7 bases remaining between them. The CDR3 loop spans 14 amino acids. The germline V gene has CDR1 SGHKS and CDR2 YYEKEE (reference sequence). This CDR3 is CASSLGHTNSPLHF. The CDR3, as DNA: TGTGCCAGCAGCTTGGGACATACTAATTCACCCCTCCACTTT.

As regards this clone: One end of the junction fails to match germline, which may point to a read error. The chain couples TRBV9 to TRBJ2-5; 12 bases align to TRBD2. Germline V gene sequence: CDR1 SGDLS, CDR2 YYNGEE. The CDR3 extends over 14 amino acids. As DNA, the CDR3 is TGTGCCAGCAGCGTGGGGGCTAGCGGGAGGGCCCAATACTTC. Translated, it gives CASSVGASGRAQYF.

V usage is TRBV19 and J usage is TRBJ2-3, with D unresolved. The CDR3 runs 12 residues. The germline gives CDR1 LNHDA, CDR2 SQIVND (reference sequence). The V end lost 3 bases, the J end lost 4 bases, and 5 bases lay between the germline ends. CDR3 coding DNA: TGTGCCAGTAGTATGTTAGCAGATACGCAGTATTTT. It translates to CASSMLADTQYF.